This paragraph covers one TCR beta chain sequence. J gave up 1 base and V 4 bases, and 11 bases lay outside the gene matches. Looked up from germline, CDR1 is LGHDT and CDR2 is YNNKEL (reference sequence). The CDR3 loop spans 19 amino acids. This sample is part of a study of blood T cell repertoires in COVID-19. Study information: In each case, the material was cDNA or gDNA derived from T cells, B-cell-depleted T cells, or PBMCs.

Data came from immunoSEQ multiplex PCR; TCRdb stores just in-frame clones and leaves some out. The table has about 94,000 clones, around 86% seen once; the top ten hold around 4.5%. This sequence was found in a woman aged 80 or over with acute or convalescent COVID-19. V usage is TRBV3-1 (or the pseudogene TRBV3-2) and J usage is TRBJ2-3; the match to TRBD2 covers 13 bases. Sequences were obtained from peripheral blood. CDR3 in amino acids: CASSLETSGGPLGTDTQYF. Written as DNA, the CDR3 is TGTGCCAGCAGCCTGGAGACTAGCGGGGGGCCCCTGGGCACAGATACGCAGTATTTT.